The rows below give T cell receptor beta chains drawn from one sample of a study of T-cell memory formation after mild COVID-19. MiXCR, applied by TCRdb to the 5' RACE reads, yields one record per CDR3 protein. The table includes around 340,000 distinct CDR3 sequences, 12% to 15% detected once. The sample taken for sequencing was PBMCs or a T cell subset sorted from them (not recorded which). All receptors come from a man aged 18-30 years who had mild COVID-19 (a few samples of this study predate the infection). Cell type and time point are not known. CDR3s include the opening cysteine and the closing phenylalanine or tryptophan. The order of the fields is D gene, clone size, V gene, J gene, CDR3 DNA, CDR3 protein. A D gene is named only where the DNA matches it firmly. Clone size is given for some rows only: seen once, a few or many times, or a class if the clone is expanded.

>.|.|TRBV7-9|TRBJ2-7
TGTGCCAGCAGCCCACGACAGCCTACCTACGAGCAGTACTTC
CASSPRQPTYEQYF
>TRBD1|.|TRBV7-2|TRBJ2-3
TGTGCCAGCAGCTTAAGCGGGACAGGGGAACATACGCAGTATTTT
CASSLSGTGEHTQYF
>TRBD1|.|TRBV7-2|TRBJ2-7
TGTGCCAGCAGCTTAGCGACAGGGGCGTACGAGCAGTACTTC
CASSLATGAYEQYF
>.|few|TRBV4-1|TRBJ2-7
TGCGCCAGCAGCCACCTACTAGCGGCTCAGGGGGGGCAGTACTTC
CASSHLLAAQGGQYF
>.|few|TRBV6-4|TRBJ2-5
TGTGCCAGCAATAAAGGATTCCAAGAGACCCAGTACTTC
CASNKGFQETQYF
>.|few|TRBV5-1|TRBJ1-1
TGCGCCAGCAGCTTGAAGGGTCAGATTAACACTGAAGCTTTCTTT
CASSLKGQINTEAFF
>TRBD2|many|TRBV7-6|TRBJ2-3
TGTGCCAGCAGCTCCTGGACTAGCGGGGGAGATACGCAGTATTTT
CASSSWTSGGDTQYF
>.|.|TRBV4-1|TRBJ2-4
TGCGCCAGCAGCCAAGGGGCGCTGATAGCCAAAAACATTCAGTACTTC
CASSQGALIAKNIQYF
>TRBD1|once|TRBV3-1|TRBJ2-7
TGTGCCGCCTCGGACAGGGGCTACGAGCAGTACTTC
CAASDRGYEQYF
>TRBD1|.|TRBV6-1|TRBJ1-2
TGTGCCAGCAGAGTCCGGGACAGGGGGACTGGCTACACCTTC
CASRVRDRGTGYTF
>.|few|TRBV10-3|TRBJ2-5
TGTGCCATCGGGGACGGAGAGACCCAGTACTTC
CAIGDGETQYF
>TRBD1|few|TRBV5-1|TRBJ1-6
TGCGCCAGCAGCTTGAACAGGGGGCTGACACCCCTCCACTTT
CASSLNRGLTPLHF
>TRBD1|.|TRBV20-1|TRBJ1-6
TGCAGTGCTAGAAGACAGGGCTTCAAGAATTCACCCCTCCACTTT
CSARRQGFKNSPLHF
>.|few|TRBV4-1|TRBJ1-1
TGCGCCAGCAGCCAAAGGTACGGCACTGAAGCTTTCTTT
CASSQRYGTEAFF
>TRBD1|many|TRBV6-2/TRBV6-3|TRBJ2-5
TGTGCCAGCAGACACCACAGGGGGACGGCCAAAGAGACCCAGTACTTC
CASRHHRGTAKETQYF
>.|few|TRBV3-1|TRBJ2-1
TGTGCCAGCAGCCCGAGCCCCTCCTACAATGAGCAGTTCTTC
CASSPSPSYNEQFF
>TRBD1|.|TRBV10-3|TRBJ1-2
TGTGCCATCAGTTCCGGGACAGAGGCCTTTGGCTACACCTTC
CAISSGTEAFGYTF
>.|.|TRBV29-1|TRBJ1-1
TGCAGCGTCGATAACGTCCGCACCCAGTCCACTGAAGCTTTCTTT
CSVDNVRTQSTEAFF
>.|.|TRBV6-5|TRBJ2-1
TGTGCCAGCAGCCAAAGCCGATACGGCGGGCGGAATGAGCAGTTCTTC
CASSQSRYGGRNEQFF
>.|once|TRBV29-1|TRBJ1-5
TGCAGCGTTGGTACCGGGGATCAGCCCCAGCATTTT
CSVGTGDQPQHF
>.|many|TRBV5-1|TRBJ1-1
TGTGCCAGCAGCCTGGGGGGGGATACTGAAGCTTTCTTT
CASSLGGDTEAFF
>TRBD1|few|TRBV6-2/TRBV6-3|TRBJ1-1
TGTGCCAGCAGTTACTCCGGGACAGGGGCCACTGAAGCTTTCTTT
CASSYSGTGATEAFF
>TRBD2|.|TRBV9|TRBJ2-3
TGTGCCAGCAGCGTACGCCCTAGCGGGGTCCCAGATACGCAGTATTTT
CASSVRPSGVPDTQYF